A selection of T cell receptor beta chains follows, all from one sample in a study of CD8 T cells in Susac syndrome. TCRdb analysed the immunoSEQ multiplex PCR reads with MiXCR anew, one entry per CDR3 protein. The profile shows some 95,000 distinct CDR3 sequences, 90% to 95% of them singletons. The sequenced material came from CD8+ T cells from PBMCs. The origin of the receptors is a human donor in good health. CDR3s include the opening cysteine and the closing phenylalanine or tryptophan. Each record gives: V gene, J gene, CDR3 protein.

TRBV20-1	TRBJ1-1	CSAPDGNTEAFF
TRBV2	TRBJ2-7	CASTGVSSGESSYEQYF
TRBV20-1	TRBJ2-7	CSVLSTTNSYEQYF
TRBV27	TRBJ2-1	CASSISGRHNEQFF
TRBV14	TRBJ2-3	CASSHLEGTGGRGDTQYF
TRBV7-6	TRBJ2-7	CASSETSTYEQYF
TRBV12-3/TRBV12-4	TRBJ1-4	CASSPGGREKLFF
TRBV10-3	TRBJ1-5	CAISGGTATPQHF
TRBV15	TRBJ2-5	CATSTLAGGPPETQYF
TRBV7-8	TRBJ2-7	CASSFFSSYEQYF
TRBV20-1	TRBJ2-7	CSARGADRPYEQYF
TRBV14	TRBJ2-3	CASSQGTAGPSTDTQYF
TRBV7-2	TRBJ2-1	CASSSNIYNEQFF
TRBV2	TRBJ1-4	CASSQGTGGWDEKLFF
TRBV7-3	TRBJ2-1	CASSFGRHNEQFF
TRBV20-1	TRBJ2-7	CSATGRGTYEQYF
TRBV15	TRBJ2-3	CATRINSHLDGSDTQYF
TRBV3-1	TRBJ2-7	CASSPTPSPIYGQYF
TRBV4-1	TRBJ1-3	CASSQAGGTIYF
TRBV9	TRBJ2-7	CASSPGTSGGISYEQYF
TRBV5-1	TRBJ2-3	CASSPARQFSTDTQYF
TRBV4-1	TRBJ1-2	CASSQAGQGAGGYTF
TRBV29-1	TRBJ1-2	CSVPKGDRDGYTF
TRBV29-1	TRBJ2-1	CSVSKGGGGEQFF
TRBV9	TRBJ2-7	CASSVDQGSSYEQYF
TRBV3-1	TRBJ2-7	CASSQVGVGLDEQYF
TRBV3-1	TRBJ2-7	CASSQVPGQGIEQYF
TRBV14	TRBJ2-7	CASSQGGGPEEQYF
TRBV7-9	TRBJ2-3	CASSLVWGAVGTDTQYF
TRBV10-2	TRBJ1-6	CASSDFLQGPNSPLHF
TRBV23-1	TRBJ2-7	CASSHTSRSYEQYF
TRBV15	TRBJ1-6	CATSRESGANSPLHF
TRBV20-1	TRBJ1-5	CSARPYGGEGQPQHF
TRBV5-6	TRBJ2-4	CASERAGAKDIQYF
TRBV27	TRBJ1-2	CASSLTGTGNGYTF
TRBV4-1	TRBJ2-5	CASSQVRAGGQETQYF
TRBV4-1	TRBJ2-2	CASSQRQGSTGELFF
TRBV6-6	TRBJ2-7	CASSLQGPFSYEQYF
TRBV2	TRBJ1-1	CASSERIEGTEAFF
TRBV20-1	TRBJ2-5	CSARPSGGAGSRETQYF
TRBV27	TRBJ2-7	CASGEGRTGVSYEQYF
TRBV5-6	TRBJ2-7	CASSLVGSYEQYF
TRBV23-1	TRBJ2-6	CASSQSQGSGANVLTF
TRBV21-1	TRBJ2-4	CASSNRDHKNIQYF
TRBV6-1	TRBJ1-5	CASSEALMAALNQPQHF
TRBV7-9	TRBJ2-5	CASTGTSMETQYF
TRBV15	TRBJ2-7	CATSRGGTGLLEQYF
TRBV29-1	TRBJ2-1	CSVDRQGANEQFF
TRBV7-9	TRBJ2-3	CASRGLAGRTDTQYF
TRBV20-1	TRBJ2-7	CSARSRALANEQYF